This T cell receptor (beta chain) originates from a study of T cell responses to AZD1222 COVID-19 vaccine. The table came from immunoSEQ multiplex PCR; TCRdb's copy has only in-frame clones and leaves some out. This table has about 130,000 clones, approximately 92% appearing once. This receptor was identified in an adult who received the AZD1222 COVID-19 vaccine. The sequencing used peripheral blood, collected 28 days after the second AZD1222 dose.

CDR3 sequence (DNA): TGTGCCAGCAGTTTCTCGGGAAATTATCAGCCCCAGCATTTT. Residues: CASSFSGNYQPQHF. This rearrangement joins TRBV6-2 or TRBV6-3 to TRBJ1-5; D gene unclear. CDR1 and CDR2 from the germline V gene are MNHEY and SVGEGT. This CDR3 is 14 amino acids long. Trimming pared 4 bases from V and 5 bases from J, leaving 12 bases between.